The 23 T cell receptor beta chains given below trace back to one sample, sequenced in a study of blood T cell repertoires in COVID-19. Data came from immunoSEQ multiplex PCR; TCRdb stores just in-frame clones and leaves some out. The sample comprises around 130,000 clones, roughly three quarters of which are singletons, and over 6.5% rests with the top ten. Sequenced input: peripheral blood. The receptors here all came from a human donor in a cohort sampled during active COVID-19.

The J gene is TRBJ1-1, the V gene TRBV5-1, with 7 nucleotides matching TRBD1. The CDR3 loop spans 14 amino acids. Germline CDR1 SGHRS, CDR2 YFSETQ. J gave up 6 bases and V 0 bases, and 5 bases lay outside the gene matches. The CDR3: CASSLATGFAEAFF. The CDR3, as DNA: TGCGCCAGCAGCTTGGCGACAGGGTTCGCTGAAGCTTTCTTT.

There are a few counts of this clone. V usage is TRBV6-6 and J usage is TRBJ1-3; tentative D call: TRBD1 (6 bases). Germline V lookup: CDR1 MNHNY, CDR2 SVGAGI (reference sequence). This CDR3 is built from 16 residues. Trimming pared 2 bases from V and 4 bases from J, leaving 15 bases between. In DNA, the CDR3 is TGTGCCAGCAGTTACGAGTTCGGGGGGGCCGGAAACACCATATATTTT. Its translation: CASSYEFGGAGNTIYF.

V usage is TRBV3-1 (or the pseudogene TRBV3-2) and J usage is TRBJ2-3; 12 bases match TRBD2. The V gene end was trimmed by 0 bases and the J gene end by 4 bases; junction bases not matched to a gene: 8. The length of the CDR3 is 18 residues. Looked up from germline, CDR1 is LGHDT and CDR2 is YNNKEL (reference sequence). The DNA of the CDR3 is TGTGCCAGCAGCCAAGAAACTAGCGGGGGGATCGGCGCAGATACGCAGTATTTT. This sequence encodes CASSQETSGGIGADTQYF.

The gene calls are TRBV24-1 and TRBJ2-2; maybe TRBD1 (6 bases). The CDR3 runs 16 residues. Trimming removed 4 bases from V and 0 bases from J, with 11 bases in between. Germline V gives CDR1 KGHDR, CDR2 SFDVKD. The CDR3 here is CATSDPDSPNTGELFF. The CDR3 DNA reads TGTGCCACCAGTGACCCGGACAGCCCGAACACCGGGGAGCTGTTTTTT.

The chain is built from TRBV27 and TRBJ2-7; D ambiguous. V lost 7 bases and J lost 1, with 14 bases in between. CDR3 length equals 14 residues. CDR1 and CDR2 (germline): MNHEY, SMNVEV (reference sequence). The CDR3 reads CASTMNYLSYEQYF. For the CDR3, the DNA is TGTGCCAGCACAATGAACTATCTGTCCTACGAGCAGTACTTC.

The table lists this clone with a few counts. The V call is TRBV27, the J call TRBJ1-2; a weak D match, TRBD1 (6 bases). Trimming left V 5 bases short and J 5 bases short, with 18 bases between. In germline, CDR1 is MNHEY, CDR2 SMNVEV (reference sequence). The CDR3 sequence is 15 residues long. The CDR3 sequence is CASSPQPSTGYGYTF. Here the CDR3 DNA reads TGTGCCAGCAGTCCGCAGCCATCGACAGGTTATGGCTACACCTTC.

The chain couples TRBV9 to TRBJ2-3; D may be TRBD2 (8 bases). This CDR3 contains 18 residues. Germline loops: CDR1 SGDLS, CDR2 YYNGEE. V was trimmed by 0 bases and J by 5 bases, leaving 22 bases between them. The chain's CDR3 is CASSVEAGGGTVVDTQYF. The DNA of the CDR3 is TGTGCCAGCAGCGTAGAGGCGGGGGGTGGGACAGTAGTAGATACGCAGTATTTT.

By frequency in the sample, this clone is large. This sequence joins TRBV6-5 and TRBJ1-6; D is unresolved. Deletions cut 7 bases from V and 10 bases from J, with 14 bases between. Germline V gene data show CDR1 as MNHEY and CDR2 as SVGAGI. CDR3 length: 13 residues. In nucleotides, the CDR3 is TGTGCCAGCAAAGGTACCGAGCGGTCACCCCTCCACTTT. Its protein product is CASKGTERSPLHF.

The rearrangement joins TRBV5-1 to TRBJ1-1; 7 bases are shared with TRBD1. V gave up 3 bases and J gave up 7 bases; unmatched junction bases: 12. Per the germline V gene, CDR1 is SGHRS and CDR2 is YFSETQ. The CDR3 runs to 15 residues. CDR3: CASSSTRGSFIEAFF. The CDR3 DNA sequence: TGCGCCAGCAGCTCGACCAGGGGGTCGTTTATTGAAGCTTTCTTT.

The chain has TRBV7-2 and TRBJ2-7, with TRBD2 matching 10 bases. The trim removed 5 bases at V and 2 bases at J, leaving 9 bases unmatched. Germline V gives CDR1 SGHTA, CDR2 FQGNSA. The CDR3 runs to 16 residues. In DNA form, the CDR3 reads TGTGCCAGCAGCCCCGGACCTGGACTAGCGGCCTACGAGCAGTACTTC. Protein product: CASSPGPGLAAYEQYF.

J is TRBJ2-7 and V is TRBV30; the D gene is possibly TRBD2 (5 bases). CDR3 size: 12 residues. From germline, CDR1 is GTSNPN and CDR2 SVGIG (reference sequence). The CDR3 loop is CALARGSYEQYF. The CDR3 nucleotides read TGTGCGCTTGCCCGGGGTTCGTACGAGCAGTACTTC.

The chain joins TRBV7-8 to TRBJ2-7; 14 nucleotides agree with TRBD2. Germline CDR1 is SGHVS and CDR2 is FQNEAQ. There are 15 residues in the CDR3. V was pared by 6 bases and J by 5 bases, with 6 bases of the junction left unmatched. The CDR3 region has the DNA TGTGCCAGCAGGGGGACTAGCGGGAGAACCCACGAGCAGTACTTC. This translates into CASRGTSGRTHEQYF.

The chain recombines TRBV11-3 with TRBJ1-4; possibly TRBD1 for D (5 bases). The CDR3 totals 16 residues. Germline V gives CDR1 SGHNT, CDR2 YENEEA. Trimming stripped 0 bases from V and 6 bases from J, with 14 bases between. Here the CDR3 DNA reads TGTGCCAGCAGCTTAGAGTGGGTCTCGGGGGATGAAAAACTGTTTTTT. It yields the protein CASSLEWVSGDEKLFF.

This chain joins TRBV27 and TRBJ2-7; D gene uncertain. From germline, CDR1 is MNHEY and CDR2 SMNVEV (reference sequence). With 0 bases removed from V and 1 base from J, the gap between germline ends came to 7 bases. The CDR3 extends over 14 amino acids. Here the CDR3 DNA reads TGTGCCAGCAGTTTATCATTTCAATCCTACGAGCAGTACTTC. Its protein product is CASSLSFQSYEQYF.

The rearrangement links TRBV5-5 to TRBJ1-2; D perhaps matches TRBD1 (6 bases). Trimming left V 4 bases short and J 2 bases short, with 12 bases between. This CDR3 is built from 14 residues. The V gene's germline CDR1 is SGHKS and CDR2 YYEKEE (reference sequence). The CDR3 loop reads CASSNRQANYGYTF. In DNA form, the CDR3 reads TGTGCCAGCAGCAATCGACAGGCCAACTATGGCTACACCTTC.

The chain recombines TRBV5-3 with TRBJ2-7; 10 nucleotides match TRBD2. TRBV5-3 is filed as an ORF, its function uncertain. Losses at the gene ends were 3 bases for V and 3 bases for J; bases not matched to a gene: 9. The CDR3 loop spans 16 amino acids. In DNA form, the CDR3 reads TGTGCCAGAAGCTCCACCGGGCTAGCGGGAGACTACGAGCAGTACTTC. It yields the protein CARSSTGLAGDYEQYF.

The V gene is TRBV5-5, the J gene TRBJ1-3, with D hard to call. Germline values: CDR1 SGHKS, CDR2 YYEKEE (reference sequence). The V gene lost 1 base and the J gene lost 1 base, with 6 bases spanning the gap. There are 14 residues in the CDR3. The CDR3 loop is CASSLFQSGNTIYF. The CDR3 DNA reads TGTGCCAGCAGCTTGTTCCAATCTGGAAACACCATATATTTT.

The V gene is TRBV2, the J gene TRBJ2-7; weak D call: TRBD2 (5 bases). CDR3 size: 17 residues. The germline V gene has CDR1 SNHLY and CDR2 FYNNEI. V was shortened by 0 bases and J by 3 bases, with 18 bases between the two germline ends. The CDR3 region has the DNA TGTGCCAGCAGTGAAGCGCTTGCGGGCCCCTTAATCTACGAGCAGTACTTC. Protein: CASSEALAGPLIYEQYF.

This chain uses TRBV27 with TRBJ1-6; a weak D match, TRBD1 (5 bases). The CDR3 is 13 residues long. The ends were cut back, 1 base at V and 13 bases at J, with 11 bases in the middle. From germline, CDR1 is MNHEY and CDR2 SMNVEV (reference sequence). In DNA, the CDR3 is TGTGCCAGCAGTTTATGGGGGGGTCGGCCCCTCCACTTT. Protein: CASSLWGGRPLHF.

V is TRBV4-2 and J is TRBJ2-7; the match to TRBD1 covers 7 bases. After removal of 1 base from V and 0 bases from J, the junction contained 3 bases not matched to a gene. Germline V gives CDR1 LGHNA, CDR2 YNFKEQ. The CDR3 spans 15 residues. The CDR3 nucleotides are TGTGCCAGCAGCCAAGTGAGGGACAGCTCCTACGAGCAGTACTTC. This sequence encodes CASSQVRDSSYEQYF.

The J gene is TRBJ1-5, the V gene TRBV18; 10 bases align to TRBD1. V lost 3 bases, J lost 6 bases, and 8 bases stayed unmatched. Germline V gene sequence: CDR1 KGHSH, CDR2 LQKENI. The CDR3 has 16 residues. In nucleotides, the CDR3 is TGTGCCAGCTCACCTTCCGGGACAGGGGTAGGTCAGCCCCAGCATTTT. Amino acid sequence: CASSPSGTGVGQPQHF.

The sample holds a few counts of this clone. The genes are TRBV29-1 and TRBJ1-4; no reliable D call. Per the germline V gene, CDR1 is SQVTM and CDR2 is ANQGSEA. This CDR3 comprises 10 residues. The germline V and J ends were trimmed by 7 bases and 10 bases, with 10 bases remaining between them. CDR3 residues: CSAREGKLFF. In nucleotides, the CDR3 is TGCAGCGCCCGGGAGGGAAAACTGTTTTTT.

This clone was found many times. The chain is built from TRBV2 and TRBJ1-6; the D gene is possibly TRBD1 (6 bases). Trimming removed 6 bases from V and 5 bases from J, with 14 bases in between. CDR3 length equals 15 residues. Germline V lookup: CDR1 SNHLY, CDR2 FYNNEI. This chain's CDR3 is CASRPSRGNNSPLHF. DNA of the CDR3: TGTGCCAGCAGACCATCCAGGGGTAATAATTCACCCCTCCACTTT.